Listed below are T cell receptor beta chains from one sample, sequenced in a study of T cell changes during pregnancy in multiple sclerosis. Only in-frame clones appear in the TCRdb table, and some are missing; sequencing was by immunoSEQ multiplex PCR. The table has tens of thousands of clones, 85% to 90% seen once; the top ten hold approximately 0.62%. The material was CD4+ T cells from peripheral blood mononuclear cells, obtained in the first trimester of pregnancy. The receptors were gathered from a female donor with multiple sclerosis, enrolled in a pregnancy study. CDR3s include the opening cysteine and the closing phenylalanine or tryptophan. D genes are given only for firm matches. Where a row states a size, it is once, few, many or the class of an expanded clone; other rows omit it.

TRBJ1-4,-,14,TRBV5-6,-,TGTGCCAGCAGCGGTACAGGGACGGGTGAAAAACTGTTTTTT,CASSGTGTGEKLFF
TRBJ2-3,-,16,TRBV5-1,TRBD1,TGCGCCAGCAGCCCCGGACAGGGTATAGGCACAGATACGCAGTATTTT,CASSPGQGIGTDTQYF
TRBJ1-1,-,16,TRBV2,-,TGTGCCAGCAGTGAAGACGCGGCCAGGGGGAACACTGAAGCTTTCTTT,CASSEDAARGNTEAFF
TRBJ1-1,-,15,TRBV6-5,TRBD1,TGTGCCAGCAGTACCCCGACAGGGACTTACACTGAAGCTTTCTTT,CASSTPTGTYTEAFF
TRBJ1-5,-,15,TRBV2,TRBD1,TGTGCCAGCAGTGGAGGGGACAGGGGTCAACAGCCCCAGCATTTT,CASSGGDRGQQPQHF
TRBJ2-1,-,14,TRBV5-5,-,TGTGCCAGCAGCTTGGTGGGGAGATCGAATGAGCAGTTCTTC,CASSLVGRSNEQFF
TRBJ1-1,-,15,TRBV19,TRBD1,TGTGCCAGTAGGCAACAGGGGAGGATTAGGAGTGAAGCTTTCTTT,CASRQQGRIRSEAFF
TRBJ2-3,once,13,TRBV4-1,-,TGCGCCAGCAGCCAAGAGGGAGCGGATACGCAGTATTTT,CASSQEGADTQYF
TRBJ1-1,-,13,TRBV5-6,-,TGTGCCAGCAGAGGGACACCCAACACTGAAGCTTTCTTT,CASRGTPNTEAFF
TRBJ1-5,-,15,TRBV4-2,-,TGTGCCAGCAGTCCTTCTGCCAGTGGCAATCAGCCCCAGCATTTT,CASSPSASGNQPQHF
TRBJ1-5,-,14,TRBV7-9,TRBD1,TGTGCCAGCAGCTCACAGGGGATCCATCAGCCCCAGCATTTT,CASSSQGIHQPQHF
TRBJ2-3,-,15,TRBV14,-,TGTGCCAGCAGCCAAGGGCTCAGGCGCACAGATACGCAGTATTTT,CASSQGLRRTDTQYF
TRBJ2-2,-,14,TRBV14,-,TGTGCCAGCAGCCAAAAAGCCGGGTCCGGGGAGCTGTTTTTT,CASSQKAGSGELFF
TRBJ2-3,-,15,TRBV19,-,TGTGCCAGTAGTAAAATAGGAGTCCTTACAGATACGCAGTATTTT,CASSKIGVLTDTQYF
TRBJ2-2,few,13,TRBV19,TRBD1,TGTGCCAGTAGGGGGACAGGTGCGGGGGAGCTGTTTTTT,CASRGTGAGELFF
TRBJ1-4,-,13,TRBV18,-,TGTGCCAGCTCACTCCAGGCTGGAGAAAAACTGTTTTTT,CASSLQAGEKLFF
TRBJ1-1,-,14,TRBV5-1,TRBD1,TGCGCCAGCAGCAAGACAGGGGGTATCACTGAAGCTTTCTTT,CASSKTGGITEAFF
TRBJ2-1,-,16,TRBV2,-,TGTGCCAGCAGTGAAGGCCGGGAGTCAGTCTACAATGAGCAGTTCTTC,CASSEGRESVYNEQFF
TRBJ1-3,-,14,TRBV30,-,TGTGCCTGGGCCACGCGGAGCTCTGGAAACACCATATATTTT,CAWATRSSGNTIYF
TRBJ1-1,-,13,TRBV4-2,-,TGTGCCAGCACCCTGGACAGGAACACTGAAGCTTTCTTT,CASTLDRNTEAFF
TRBJ1-2,-,11,TRBV2,-,TGTGCCAGCAGTGTACGGGAGAGCTACACCTTC,CASSVRESYTF
TRBJ1-5,many,15,TRBV27,TRBD1,TGTGCCAGCAAGCAGGGGGTTATTAGCAATCAGCCCCAGCATTTT,CASKQGVISNQPQHF
TRBJ1-2,-,14,TRBV6-1,TRBD1,TGTGCCAGCAGTCGACAGGGGACTAACTATGGCTACACCTTC,CASSRQGTNYGYTF
TRBJ2-1,-,12,TRBV30,TRBD1,TGTGCCTACGGACAGGGCTACAATGAGCAGTTCTTC,CAYGQGYNEQFF
TRBJ2-7,-,15,TRBV5-6,TRBD1,TGTGCCAGCAGTCGGCCGACAGGGAGCCCCTACGAGCAGTACTTC,CASSRPTGSPYEQYF
TRBJ2-7,-,11,TRBV5-6,-,TGTGCCAGCAGCCTCGGACACAAGCAGTACTTC,CASSLGHKQYF
TRBJ2-3,-,14,TRBV30,-,TGTGCCTGGAGTAGACAGGTCCGCACAGATACGCAGTATTTT,CAWSRQVRTDTQYF
TRBJ2-7,-,14,TRBV19,TRBD2,TGTGCCAGTAGTATGGTAGCGGGTTCCTACGAGCAGTACTTC,CASSMVAGSYEQYF
TRBJ2-1,-,16,TRBV19,TRBD2,TGTGCCAGTAGTCCACTAGCGGAAAAAACCCGGGGTGAGCAGTTCTTC,CASSPLAEKTRGEQFF
TRBJ1-3,once,14,TRBV28,-,TGTGCCAGCAGTTTTGCAGGGGCTGGAAACACCATATATTTT,CASSFAGAGNTIYF
TRBJ1-1,-,13,TRBV6-4,TRBD1,TGTGCCAGCAGTTTGACAGGGACCACTGAAGCTTTCTTT,CASSLTGTTEAFF
TRBJ2-7,-,14,TRBV5-3,TRBD1,TGTGCCAGAAGCAGACAGGGCAATGGGGACGAGCAGTACTTC,CARSRQGNGDEQYF
TRBJ2-1,-,15,TRBV5-1,TRBD2,TGCGCCAGCAGCTTGATAGCGGGAGAAGGCAATGAGCAGTTCTTC,CASSLIAGEGNEQFF
TRBJ2-1,-,15,TRBV4-1,-,TGCGCCAGCAGCCATCTCCGGTCGGGGTACAATGAGCAGTTCTTC,CASSHLRSGYNEQFF
TRBJ2-7,few,13,TRBV7-8,-,TGTGCCAGCAGCCGGGGGTTATCCTACGAGCAGTACTTC,CASSRGLSYEQYF
TRBJ2-3,-,13,TRBV29-1,TRBD1,TGCAGCGCAGGACAGGGAAGCACAGATACGCAGTATTTT,CSAGQGSTDTQYF
TRBJ1-1,few,13,TRBV30,-,TGTGCCTGGAGCTTTCAGTTGAACACTGAAGCTTTCTTT,CAWSFQLNTEAFF
TRBJ1-6,-,13,TRBV30,-,TGTGCCTGGAACCCCTCGGCAGGCTCACCCCTCCACTTT,CAWNPSAGSPLHF
TRBJ2-7,-,13,TRBV6-5,-,TGTGCCAGCAGTTACTCAAACCGCGAGGAGCAGTACTTC,CASSYSNREEQYF
TRBJ1-1,-,15,TRBV19,TRBD1,TGTGCCAGTAGTGCTCAGGGGGCCTCTGGGACTGAAGCTTTCTTT,CASSAQGASGTEAFF
TRBJ2-1,-,14,TRBV18,-,TGTGCCAGCTCACCGATGGGTCGGAACAGGGAGCAGTTCTTC,CASSPMGRNREQFF
TRBJ2-1,-,15,TRBV5-1,-,TGCGCCAGCAGCTGGACAGCGGGGTCCTACAATGAGCAGTTCTTC,CASSWTAGSYNEQFF
TRBJ1-1,-,15,TRBV19,TRBD1,TGTGCCAGTCGACAGGGGCGGGGACTGAACACTGAAGCTTTCTTT,CASRQGRGLNTEAFF
TRBJ2-1,once,14,TRBV28,-,TGTGCCAGCAGAGCTCTCCGGGTAAACAATGAGCAGTTCTTC,CASRALRVNNEQFF
TRBJ1-1,-,14,TRBV14,-,TGTGCCAGCAGCCAAGCTCCGGTGAACACTGAAGCTTTCTTT,CASSQAPVNTEAFF
TRBJ2-3,-,16,TRBV7-3,TRBD2,TGTGCCAGCAGCTTGGAAGTCGGGGCTAGCGGGAGGGGTCTGTATTTT,CASSLEVGASGRGLYF
TRBJ2-1,-,17,TRBV5-1,-,TGCGCCAGCAGCGAACGCCAGGGGAGATTAAGGTCCAATGAGCAGTTCTTC,CASSERQGRLRSNEQFF